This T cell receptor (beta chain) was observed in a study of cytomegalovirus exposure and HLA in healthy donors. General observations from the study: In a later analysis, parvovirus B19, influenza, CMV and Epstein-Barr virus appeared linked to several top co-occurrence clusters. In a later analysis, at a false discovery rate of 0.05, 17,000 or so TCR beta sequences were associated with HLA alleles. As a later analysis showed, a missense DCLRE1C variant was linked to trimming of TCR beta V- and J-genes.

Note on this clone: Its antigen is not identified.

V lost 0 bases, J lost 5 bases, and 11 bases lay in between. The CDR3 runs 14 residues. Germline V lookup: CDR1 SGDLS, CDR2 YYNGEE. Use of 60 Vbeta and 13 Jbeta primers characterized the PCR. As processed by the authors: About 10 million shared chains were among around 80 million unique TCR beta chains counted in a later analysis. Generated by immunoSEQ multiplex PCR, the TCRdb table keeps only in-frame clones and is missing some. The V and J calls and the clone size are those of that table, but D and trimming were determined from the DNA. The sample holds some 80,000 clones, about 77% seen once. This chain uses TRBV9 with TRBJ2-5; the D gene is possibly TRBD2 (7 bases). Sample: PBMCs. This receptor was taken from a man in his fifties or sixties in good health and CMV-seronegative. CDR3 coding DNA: TGTGCCAGCAGCGTAGCCGGGGGGCCGGAGACCCAGTACTTC. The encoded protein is CASSVAGGPETQYF.